Each of the 14 T cell receptor beta chains below was sequenced from the same sample in a study of blood T cell repertoires in COVID-19. Only in-frame clones appear in the TCRdb table, and some are missing; sequencing was by immunoSEQ multiplex PCR. The repertoire holds 250,000 to 300,000 clones, with around 85% as singletons. Sequenced sample: peripheral blood. These receptors were obtained from a woman aged 70-85 years with acute or convalescent COVID-19.

V usage is TRBV9 and J usage is TRBJ2-7; 8 bases line up with TRBD2. Per germline, CDR1 SGDLS and CDR2 YYNGEE. V was pared by 0 bases and J by 2 bases, with 7 bases of the junction left unmatched. The CDR3 consists of 16 residues. The CDR3 loop reads CASSVGATRGAYEQYF. The CDR3 coding sequence is TGTGCCAGCAGCGTAGGGGCCACGCGGGGGGCCTACGAGCAGTACTTC.

This clone was seen a single time. J is TRBJ2-5 and V is TRBV6-1; D uncertain. Germline loops: CDR1 MNHNS, CDR2 SASEGT. The V end was cut by 4 bases, the J end by 2 bases, with 14 bases between. The CDR3 has 15 amino acids. The CDR3 DNA reads TGTGCCAGCAGTGCAGCCTCAGCCGGGCAAGAGACCCAGTACTTC. The encoded protein is CASSAASAGQETQYF.

This clone came up a few times. The chain combines TRBV6-6 with TRBJ2-1, with 9 bases identical to TRBD1. There are 15 residues in the CDR3. The germline CDR1 and CDR2 sequences are MNHNY and SVGAGI (reference sequence). J was trimmed by 8 bases and V by 2 bases; bases with no gene match: 7. The DNA of the CDR3 is TGTGCCAGCAGTTACCGGGGACAGGGTAGGGATGAGCAGTTCTTC. This sequence encodes CASSYRGQGRDEQFF.

The V and J genes are TRBV7-9 and TRBJ2-7, with 8 bases that match TRBD1. CDR3 length: 14 residues. V was pared by 5 bases and J by 0 bases, with 3 bases of the junction left unmatched. Germline V gives CDR1 SEHNR, CDR2 FQNEAQ (reference sequence). The CDR3 spells CASSRQGSSYEQYF. CDR3 sequence (DNA): TGTGCCAGCAGCAGACAGGGGAGCTCCTACGAGCAGTACTTC.

This CDR3 reads CASSQAGSGGYTF. CDR3 sequence (DNA): TGTGCCAGCAGTCAAGCGGGAAGCGGTGGCTACACCTTC. The chain employs TRBV12-3 or TRBV12-4 and TRBJ1-2; D ambiguous. This CDR3 is 13 amino acids long. V was shortened by 5 bases and J by 7 bases, with 14 bases between the two germline ends.

This rearrangement joins TRBV7-3 to TRBJ2-1; maybe TRBD2 (7 bases). Trimming removed 0 bases from V and 7 bases from J, with 16 bases in between. CDR3 length: 16 residues. Germline V gene lookup returns CDR1 SGHTA and CDR2 FQGTGA. CDR3 protein: CASSLTGGASGNEQFF. CDR3 nucleotides: TGTGCCAGCAGCTTAACTGGGGGGGCTTCAGGGAATGAGCAGTTCTTC.

The chain is built from TRBV2 and TRBJ2-3, with D tentatively TRBD2 (6 bases). Between the trimmed V and J ends, which lost 8 bases and 0 bases, there was a span of 9 bases. The CDR3 sequence is 13 residues long. Germline loops: CDR1 SNHLY, CDR2 FYNNEI. CDR3 residues: CASSRGSTDTQYF. CDR3 nucleotides: TGTGCCAGCTCACGGGGGAGCACAGATACGCAGTATTTT.

The chain has TRBV7-9 and TRBJ2-7, with TRBD1 matching 9 bases. Trimming at V came to 5 bases and at J to 6 bases, leaving 11 bases not matched to a gene. The CDR3 consists of 15 residues. In germline, CDR1 is SEHNR, CDR2 FQNEAQ (reference sequence). CDR3 region: CASSPITGQGLEQYF. CDR3 coding DNA: TGTGCCAGCAGCCCCATCACCGGACAGGGGCTCGAGCAGTACTTC. The entire variable domain, with the rest obtained from reference TRBV7-9 and TRBJ2-7, is as follows: DTGVSQNPRHKITKRGQNVTFRCDPISEHNRLYWYRQTLGQGPEFLTYFQNEAQLEKSRLLSDRFSAERPKGSFSTLEIQRTEQGDSAMYLCASSPITGQGLEQYFGPGTRLTVT.

This clone was seen only a few times. In nucleotides, the CDR3 is TGTGCCAGCAAACTCGGGACAGGGGGTTCCAATGAGCAGTTCTTC. Its protein product is CASKLGTGGSNEQFF. The V call is TRBV6-5, the J call TRBJ2-1, with 11 positions matching TRBD1. The CDR3 covers 15 residues. Germline values: CDR1 MNHEY, CDR2 SVGAGI. The V gene end was trimmed by 7 bases and the J gene end by 6 bases; junction bases not matched to a gene: 8.

V and J are TRBV6-5 and TRBJ1-1, with D tentatively TRBD1 (5 bases). The CDR3 sequence is 13 residues long. Germline loops: CDR1 MNHEY, CDR2 SVGAGI. Trimming removed 8 bases from V and 3 bases from J, with 13 bases in between. The CDR3 DNA follows: TGTGCCAGCCCTGTGGGGCCGGACACTGAAGCTTTCTTT. Translated, it gives CASPVGPDTEAFF.

The V and J genes are TRBV27 and TRBJ2-7; D might be TRBD2 (6 bases). Germline V lookup: CDR1 MNHEY, CDR2 SMNVEV (reference sequence). V was shortened by 5 bases and J by 3 bases, with 20 bases between the two germline ends. The CDR3 length is 16 residues. CDR3 coding DNA: TGTGCCAGCAGTCCCCTTCCCGGGACTGGCCTCTACGAGCAGTACTTC. Translation: CASSPLPGTGLYEQYF.

This chain connects TRBV6-1 to TRBJ1-1; TRBD1 matches 8 bases. This CDR3 region has 16 residues. V was clipped by 3 bases and J by 1 base; unmatched bases: 7. CDR1 and CDR2 (germline): MNHNS, SASEGT. DNA of the CDR3: TGTGCCAGCAGTGACCAGACAGGGGTCGGGAACACTGAAGCTTTCTTT. Its protein product is CASSDQTGVGNTEAFF.

The V gene is TRBV9, the J gene TRBJ2-1; 7 nucleotides match TRBD2. Trimming took 3 bases from V and 10 from J; bases not matched to a gene: 7. The CDR3 is 13 residues long. Germline CDR1 reads SGDLS; CDR2 reads YYNGEE. The DNA for the CDR3 is TGTGCCAGCAGCGAATCTGGAGCGGGGGAGCAGTTCTTC. The encoded protein is CASSESGAGEQFF. Based on the CDR3 plus reference TRBV9 and TRBJ2-1, the full variable domain is DSGVTQTPKHLITATGQRVTLRCSPRSGDLSVYWYQQSLDQGLQFLIQYYNGEERAKGNILERFSAQQFPDLHSELNLSSLELGDSALYFCASSESGAGEQFFGPGTRLTVL.

This chain connects TRBV7-3 to TRBJ1-4; the D is unclear. Per germline, CDR1 SGHTA and CDR2 FQGTGA. V was cut by 8 bases and J by 0 bases, with 13 bases left in between. The CDR3 covers 15 residues. In nucleotides, the CDR3 is TGTGCCAGCCCCTTCCCCCGAGCAACTAATGAAAAACTGTTTTTT. Its translation is CASPFPRATNEKLFF.